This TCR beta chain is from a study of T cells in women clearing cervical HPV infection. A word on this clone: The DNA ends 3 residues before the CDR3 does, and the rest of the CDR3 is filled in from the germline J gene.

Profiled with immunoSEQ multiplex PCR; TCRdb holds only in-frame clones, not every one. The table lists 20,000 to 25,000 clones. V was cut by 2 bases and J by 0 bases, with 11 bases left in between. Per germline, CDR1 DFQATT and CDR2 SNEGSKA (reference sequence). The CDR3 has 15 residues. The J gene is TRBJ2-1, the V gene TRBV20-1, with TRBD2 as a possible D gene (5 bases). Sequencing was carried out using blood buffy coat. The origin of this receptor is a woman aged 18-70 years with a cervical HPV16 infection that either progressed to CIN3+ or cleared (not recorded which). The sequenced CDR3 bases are TGCAGTGCTAGAACTAGGGCGGGCTCCTACAATGAG. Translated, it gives CSARTRAGSYNE. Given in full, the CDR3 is CSARTRAGSYNEQFF.